These T cell receptor beta chains were read from a single sample in a study of sequential checkpoint blockade in melanoma. Generated by immunoSEQ multiplex PCR, the TCRdb table keeps only in-frame clones and is missing some. The table shows fewer than 35,000 clones, with 75% to 80% occurring only once. Sequenced here: CD8+ T cells sorted from blood (inferred from file names), sampled from a patient given nivolumab and ipilimumab in sequence. The source of these receptors is a human donor with melanoma. The CDR3 runs from the conserved cysteine through the conserved F or W. A D gene is named only where the DNA matches it firmly. Not all rows give a size; the values are once, few, many and, for expanded clones, a class.

d_call	clone_size	j_call	v_call	cdr3_aa	cdr3_nt
-	-	TRBJ2-7	TRBV5-1	CASSFNPGAVEQYF	TGCGCCAGCAGCTTTAATCCAGGGGCGGTCGAGCAGTACTTC
-	-	TRBJ2-3	TRBV10-2	CASSDNRDTQYF	TGCGCCAGCAGTGACAACCGGGATACGCAGTATTTT
TRBD2	-	TRBJ2-2	TRBV7-9	CASSWTSGILSGELFF	TGTGCCAGCAGCTGGACTAGCGGGATTCTATCCGGGGAGCTGTTTTTT
-	-	TRBJ1-4	TRBV29-1	CSVEDSATSEKLFF	TGCAGCGTTGAAGATTCCGCAACTAGTGAAAAACTGTTTTTT
-	-	TRBJ1-3	TRBV5-1	CASSSAGPSGNTIYF	TGCGCCAGCAGCTCGGCGGGCCCCTCTGGAAACACCATATATTTT
TRBD2	-	TRBJ2-1	TRBV27	CASSLGSGGPGYNEQFF	TGTGCCAGCAGTTTGGGTAGCGGGGGGCCCGGCTACAATGAGCAGTTCTTC
TRBD2	-	TRBJ2-3	TRBV5-1	CASSLGVSGGADTQYF	TGCGCCAGCAGCTTGGGAGTAAGCGGGGGGGCAGATACGCAGTATTTT
-	-	TRBJ1-1	TRBV15	CATSRDRGTEAFF	TGTGCCACCAGCAGAGATAGGGGCACTGAAGCTTTCTTT
TRBD2	-	TRBJ2-2	TRBV27	CATGELAGGYGELFF	TGTGCCACCGGAGAGCTAGCGGGAGGTTACGGGGAGCTGTTTTTT
TRBD2	once	TRBJ2-1	TRBV4-3	CASSQSGLAYYNEQFF	TGCGCCAGCAGCCAATCGGGACTAGCCTACTACAATGAGCAGTTCTTC
TRBD1	-	TRBJ1-2	TRBV28	CASSWKRGGVYGYTF	TGTGCCAGCAGTTGGAAAAGAGGGGGCGTCTATGGCTACACCTTC
-	-	TRBJ2-3	TRBV10-3	CAISEPGFGPDTQYF	TGTGCCATCAGTGAGCCGGGGTTCGGGCCAGATACGCAGTATTTT
TRBD1	-	TRBJ1-1	TRBV28	CASSEYRDRVSTEAFF	TGTGCCAGCAGTGAGTACAGGGACAGGGTTAGTACAGAAGCTTTCTTT
-	once	TRBJ1-5	TRBV18	CASSPTGVDQPQHF	TGTGCCAGCTCACCAACAGGTGTCGATCAGCCCCAGCATTTT
-	-	TRBJ2-7	TRBV28	CASRSLSGPYEQYF	TGTGCCAGCAGGTCGCTTAGCGGCCCTTATGAGCAGTACTTC
-	-	TRBJ2-1	TRBV9	CASSVASLGDEQFF	TGTGCCAGCAGCGTAGCATCTCTGGGCGATGAGCAGTTCTTC
TRBD1	-	TRBJ1-1	TRBV13	CASSLKGQGMNTEAFF	TGTGCCAGCAGCTTAAAGGGACAGGGTATGAACACTGAAGCTTTCTTT
TRBD1	-	TRBJ2-3	TRBV6-1	CASSRDRGWTDTQYF	TGTGCCAGCAGTAGGGACAGGGGATGGACAGATACGCAGTATTTT
-	-	TRBJ1-2	TRBV7-9	CASSLGGDEGGDGYTF	TGTGCCAGCAGCTTAGGAGGCGACGAGGGAGGGGATGGCTACACCTTC
-	-	TRBJ2-7	TRBV23-1	CASSHPWQGYEQYF	TGCGCCAGCAGTCACCCCTGGCAGGGCTACGAGCAGTACTTC
-	-	TRBJ2-7	TRBV5-1	CASSLEGHSYEQYF	TGCGCCAGCAGCTTGGAGGGACACTCATACGAGCAGTACTTC
-	-	TRBJ1-1	TRBV5-6	CASSVDVGRLNTEAFF	TGTGCCAGCAGCGTCGATGTGGGGAGATTGAACACTGAAGCTTTCTTT
TRBD2	-	TRBJ2-7	TRBV5-4	CASSLGAGAAGEQYF	TGTGCCAGCAGCTTGGGAGCGGGGGCCGCGGGTGAGCAGTACTTC
-	-	TRBJ2-3	TRBV27	CASSKPPGYRATDTQYF	TGTGCCAGCAGTAAACCCCCGGGGTACAGGGCAACAGATACGCAGTATTTT
-	medium-sized	TRBJ1-2	TRBV19	CASTFQGHDGYTF	TGTGCCAGTACCTTCCAGGGGCACGATGGCTACACCTTC
-	-	TRBJ2-7	TRBV21-1	CASSPGGQAYEQYF	TGTGCCAGCAGCCCAGGGGGGCAGGCCTACGAGCAGTACTTC
-	few	TRBJ1-5	TRBV7-2	CASSSGHLQPQHF	TGTGCCAGCAGCTCGGGACACCTTCAGCCCCAGCATTTT
-	-	TRBJ1-1	TRBV19	CASSIMGGSIVKTEAFF	TGTGCCAGTAGTATAATGGGGGGGAGCATAGTGAAGACTGAAGCTTTCTTT
TRBD1	-	TRBJ2-2	TRBV25-1	CASKGASGELFF	TGTGCCAGCAAGGGGGCGTCGGGGGAGCTGTTTTTT
-	-	TRBJ1-1	TRBV27	CASSLPPGRGHTEAFF	TGTGCCAGCAGTCTCCCTCCTGGCAGGGGACACACTGAAGCTTTCTTT
TRBD2	-	TRBJ2-1	TRBV7-8	CASSNAGAGGTYNEQFF	TGTGCCAGCAGCAATGCGGGGGCGGGAGGGACCTACAATGAGCAGTTCTTC
-	-	TRBJ1-1	TRBV19	CASSISGDTEAFF	TGTGCCAGTAGTATTTCAGGGGATACTGAAGCTTTCTTT
-	-	TRBJ1-1	TRBV19	CASSTSPGLDVIEAFF	TGTGCCAGTAGTACCAGTCCGGGACTCGACGTGATTGAAGCTTTCTTT
-	-	TRBJ1-4	TRBV27	CASSSQANNEKLFF	TGTGCCAGCAGTTCCCAGGCTAATAATGAAAAACTGTTTTTT
-	-	TRBJ2-3	TRBV4-1	CASSQNPVRSTDTQYF	TGCGCCAGCAGCCAAAACCCGGTTCGGAGCACAGATACGCAGTATTTT
-	-	TRBJ2-3	TRBV4-2	CASSQVLAGVIRDTQYF	TGTGCCAGCAGCCAAGTTCTAGCCGGAGTCATCCGGGATACGCAGTATTTT
TRBD2	-	TRBJ2-5	TRBV7-9	CASSTTSGGSYQETQYF	TGTGCCAGCAGCACAACTAGCGGGGGATCGTACCAAGAGACCCAGTACTTC
-	large	TRBJ2-1	TRBV7-6	CASSAYREDNEQFF	TGTGCCAGCAGCGCGTACCGGGAAGACAATGAGCAGTTCTTC
-	-	TRBJ2-7	TRBV9	CASSVGGGGGYEQYF	TGTGCCAGCAGCGTAGGAGGGGGGGGCGGGTACGAGCAGTACTTC
TRBD1	-	TRBJ2-7	TRBV4-1	CARSGQGHEQYF	TGCGCCAGATCGGGACAGGGGCACGAGCAGTACTTC
-	-	TRBJ2-2	TRBV5-4	CASSSPRDGRGTGELFF	TGTGCCAGCAGCTCCCCCCGAGACGGGAGAGGCACCGGGGAGCTGTTTTTT
-	few	TRBJ2-3	TRBV27	CASVALARDTQYF	TGTGCCAGCGTCGCGCTAGCGAGAGATACGCAGTATTTT
TRBD2	-	TRBJ2-3	TRBV2	CASPGTSGTDTQYF	TGTGCCAGCCCCGGGACTAGCGGCACAGATACGCAGTATTTT
TRBD1	once	TRBJ2-7	TRBV4-3	CASSQEGPGQSLEQYF	TGCGCCAGCAGCCAAGAAGGACCGGGACAGAGCCTCGAGCAATACTTC
-	-	TRBJ1-5	TRBV19	CATWTGNQPQHF	TGTGCCACCTGGACAGGCAATCAGCCCCAGCATTTT
-	few	TRBJ1-2	TRBV6-4	CASSDSRVNGYTF	TGTGCCAGCAGTGACTCCAGGGTAAATGGCTACACCTTC
-	-	TRBJ1-2	TRBV5-5	CASSTRVADSYGYTF	TGTGCCAGCAGCACTCGAGTTGCAGACAGCTATGGCTACACCTTC
-	few	TRBJ2-7	TRBV29-1	CSVDADMSGEQYF	TGCAGCGTTGATGCGGACATGTCTGGCGAGCAGTACTTC
TRBD2	-	TRBJ2-6	TRBV6-1	CASSQGLAGAGANVLTF	TGTGCCAGCAGTCAAGGACTAGCGGGAGCTGGGGCCAACGTCCTGACTTTC
TRBD1	-	TRBJ1-5	TRBV19	CASSPQGAGNQPQHF	TGTGCCAGTAGCCCACAGGGGGCTGGCAATCAGCCCCAGCATTTT
-	few	TRBJ1-3	TRBV19	CASTNPRVTGNTIYF	TGTGCCAGTACGAACCCCAGGGTCACTGGAAACACCATATATTTT